A single sample gave rise to the 6 T cell receptor beta chains below, sequenced in a study of control samples from healthy donors and cancer patients. Using immunoSEQ multiplex PCR, the repertoire was profiled, and TCRdb retains in-frame clones only, with some absent. The specimen's table records about 190,000 clones. Sequenced input: blood. The origin of the receptors is a woman aged 25 to 39 in good health.

This clone ranks as medium-sized in terms of frequency. This chain connects TRBV13 to TRBJ1-2; 12 positions match TRBD1. This CDR3 contains 15 residues. V was pared by 3 bases and J by 6 bases, with 5 bases of the junction left unmatched. CDR1 PRHDT and CDR2 FYEKMQ come from the germline V gene (reference sequence). CDR3 bases: TGTGCCAGCAGCTTGGGACAGGGGGCGCGGGATGGCTACACCTTC. It codes for CASSLGQGARDGYTF.

This chain connects TRBV7-9 to TRBJ2-1; D is unresolved. The V and J ends lost 5 bases and 10 bases respectively, with 12 bases between them. CDR1 is SEHNR, CDR2 FQNEAQ, per germline (reference sequence). This CDR3 region has 12 residues. CDR3 protein: CASSQRSEEQFF. In DNA form, the CDR3 reads TGTGCCAGCAGCCAGAGGTCGGAGGAGCAGTTCTTC.

The chain has TRBV7-9 and TRBJ1-3; no reliable D call. Germline V gives CDR1 SEHNR, CDR2 FQNEAQ (reference sequence). V was pared by 1 base and J by 8 bases, with 9 bases between. The CDR3 spans 13 residues. The CDR3 bases are TGTGCCAGCAGCTTAGTGCACGAAGACACCATATATTTT. As protein: CASSLVHEDTIYF.

This sequence joins TRBV19 and TRBJ2-1, with D perhaps matching TRBD1 or TRBD2 (5 bases each). V was cut by 3 bases and J by 5 bases, with 14 bases left in between. Germline V lookup: CDR1 LNHDA, CDR2 SQIVND (reference sequence). This CDR3 has 15 residues. CDR3 bases: TGTGCCAGTAGTATCCAGGTTGGGGACCACAATGAGCAGTTCTTC. The encoded protein is CASSIQVGDHNEQFF.

The V call is TRBV3-1 (or the pseudogene TRBV3-2), the J call TRBJ2-3; D ambiguous. Germline lookup yields CDR1 LGHDT and CDR2 YNNKEL (reference sequence). The CDR3 length is 16 residues. The V and J ends lost 4 bases and 0 bases respectively, with 14 bases between them. DNA of the CDR3: TGTGCCAGCAGCCTAGGGCGGATAATTAGCACAGATACGCAGTATTTT. Its protein is CASSLGRIISTDTQYF.

This rearrangement joins TRBV19 to TRBJ2-7, with 11 bases matching TRBD1. The V gene end was trimmed by 3 bases and the J gene end by 3 bases; junction bases not matched to a gene: 4. Germline V gene lookup returns CDR1 LNHDA and CDR2 SQIVND (reference sequence). The CDR3 runs to 15 residues. CDR3 in amino acids: CASSIPGQGDYEQYF. For the CDR3, the DNA is TGTGCCAGTAGTATCCCGGGACAGGGGGACTACGAGCAGTACTTC. Full variable domain (outside the CDR3, taken from reference TRBV19 and TRBJ2-7): DGGITQSPKYLFRKEGQNVTLSCEQNLNHDAMYWYRQDPGQGLRLIYYSQIVNDFQKGDIAEGYSVSREKKESFPLTVTSAQKNPTAFYLCASSIPGQGDYEQYFGPGTRLTVT.